This TCR beta chain was found in a study of T cell responses to AZD1222 COVID-19 vaccine. Overall study findings and caveats: All repertoire sampling was performed exclusively after the peak T cell response. AZD1222 recipients seropositive at baseline numbered only 5 to 7. Rises in breadth and depth of Spike-specific TCRs came after two AZD1222 doses.

This table comes from immunoSEQ multiplex PCR, and its TCRdb copy is limited to in-frame clones, with some not included. Of about 120,000 clones listed, approximately 90% were seen once; the top ten hold 6% to 8%. Note on this clone: Its antigen is undetermined.

The source is an adult who received the AZD1222 COVID-19 vaccine. Material: peripheral blood, obtained 28 days after the second AZD1222 dose.

The CDR3: CASSQDPDSLNEQFF. In DNA form, the CDR3 reads TGTGCCAGCAGCCAAGACCCGGACAGTCTCAATGAGCAGTTCTTC. This chain uses TRBV3-1 (or the pseudogene TRBV3-2) with TRBJ2-1; tentative D call: TRBD1 (6 bases). The CDR3 contains 15 residues. In germline, CDR1 is LGHDT, CDR2 YNNKEL (reference sequence). V was shortened by 0 bases and J by 6 bases, with 12 bases between the two germline ends.